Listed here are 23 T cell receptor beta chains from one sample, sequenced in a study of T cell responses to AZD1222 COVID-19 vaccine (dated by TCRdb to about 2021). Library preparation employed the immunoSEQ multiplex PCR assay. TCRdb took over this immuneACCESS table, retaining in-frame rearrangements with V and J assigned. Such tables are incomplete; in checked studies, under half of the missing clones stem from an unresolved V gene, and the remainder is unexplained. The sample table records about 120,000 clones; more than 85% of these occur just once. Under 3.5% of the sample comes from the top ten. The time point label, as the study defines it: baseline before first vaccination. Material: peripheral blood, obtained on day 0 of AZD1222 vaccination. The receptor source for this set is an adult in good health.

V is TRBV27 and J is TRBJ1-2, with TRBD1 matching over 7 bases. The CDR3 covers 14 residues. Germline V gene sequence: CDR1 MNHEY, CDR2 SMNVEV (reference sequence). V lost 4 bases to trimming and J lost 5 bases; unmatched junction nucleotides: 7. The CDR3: CASSSRTGEYGYTF. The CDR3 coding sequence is TGTGCCAGCAGTTCCCGCACAGGGGAGTATGGCTACACCTTC.

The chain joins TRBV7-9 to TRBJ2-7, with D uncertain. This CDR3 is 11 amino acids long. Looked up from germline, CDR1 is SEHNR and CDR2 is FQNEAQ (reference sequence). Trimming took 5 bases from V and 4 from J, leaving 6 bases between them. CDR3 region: CASSHKYEQYF. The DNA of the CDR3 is TGTGCCAGCAGCCACAAGTACGAGCAGTACTTC.

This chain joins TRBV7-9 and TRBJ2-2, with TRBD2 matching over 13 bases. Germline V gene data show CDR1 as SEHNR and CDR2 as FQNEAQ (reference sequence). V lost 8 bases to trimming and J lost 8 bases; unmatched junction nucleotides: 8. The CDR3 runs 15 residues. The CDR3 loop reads CASAGWTSGSGELFF. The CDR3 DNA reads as TGTGCCAGCGCTGGGTGGACTAGCGGGAGTGGGGAGCTGTTTTTT.

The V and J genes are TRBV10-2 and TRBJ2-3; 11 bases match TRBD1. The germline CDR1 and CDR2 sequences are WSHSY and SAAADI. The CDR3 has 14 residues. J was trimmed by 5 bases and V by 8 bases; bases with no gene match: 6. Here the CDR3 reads CASSGTGGGDTQYF. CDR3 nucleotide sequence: TGCGCCAGCTCCGGGACAGGGGGAGGAGATACGCAGTATTTT.

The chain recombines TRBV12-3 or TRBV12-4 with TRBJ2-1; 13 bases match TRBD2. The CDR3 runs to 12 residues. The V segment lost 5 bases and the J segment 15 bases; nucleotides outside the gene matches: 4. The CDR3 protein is CASSPRLAGGFF. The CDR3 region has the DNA TGTGCCAGCAGTCCTCGACTAGCGGGAGGGTTCTTC.

CDR3 region: CASSEWGLDEQFF. In nucleotides, the CDR3 is TGTGCCAGCAGTGAATGGGGGTTGGATGAGCAGTTCTTC. V and J are TRBV25-1 and TRBJ2-1; D may match TRBD1 or TRBD2 (5 bases each). With 1 base removed from V and 8 bases from J, the gap between germline ends came to 9 bases. This CDR3 is 13 amino acids long. The germline V gene encodes CDR1 MGHDK and CDR2 SYGVNS.

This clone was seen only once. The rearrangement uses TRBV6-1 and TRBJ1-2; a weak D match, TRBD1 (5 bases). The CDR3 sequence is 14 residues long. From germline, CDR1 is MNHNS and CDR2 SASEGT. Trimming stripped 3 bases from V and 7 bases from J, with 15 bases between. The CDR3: CASSDGFGGSGYTF. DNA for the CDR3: TGTGCCAGCAGTGACGGCTTTGGGGGGAGTGGCTACACCTTC.

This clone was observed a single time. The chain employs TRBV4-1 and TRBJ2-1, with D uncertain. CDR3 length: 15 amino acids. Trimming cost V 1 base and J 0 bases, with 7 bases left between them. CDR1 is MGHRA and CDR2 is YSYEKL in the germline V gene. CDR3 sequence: CASSQAGSSYNEQFF. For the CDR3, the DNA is TGCGCCAGCAGCCAAGCGGGTAGCTCCTACAATGAGCAGTTCTTC.

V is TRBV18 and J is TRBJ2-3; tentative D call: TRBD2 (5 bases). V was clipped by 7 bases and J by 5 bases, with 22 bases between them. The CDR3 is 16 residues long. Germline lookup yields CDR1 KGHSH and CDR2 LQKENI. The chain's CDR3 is CASYPVRASPQDTQYF. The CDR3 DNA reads TGTGCCAGCTACCCCGTGAGGGCCAGCCCACAAGATACGCAGTATTTT.

The CDR3 coding sequence is TGTGCCAGCAGCAGGCGGGGAAGCTCCTACGAGCAGTACTTC. Encoded protein: CASSRRGSSYEQYF. This chain links TRBV14 with TRBJ2-7; D may be TRBD2 (6 bases). CDR1 SGHDN and CDR2 FVKESK come from the germline V gene. The CDR3 extends over 14 amino acids. V lost 5 bases and J lost 0, with 11 bases in between.

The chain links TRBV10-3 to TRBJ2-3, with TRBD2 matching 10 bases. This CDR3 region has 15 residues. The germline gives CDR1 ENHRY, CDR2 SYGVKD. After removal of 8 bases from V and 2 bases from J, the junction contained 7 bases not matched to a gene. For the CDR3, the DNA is TGTGCCATCGGTTTTGGGACTAGCGCCACAGATACGCAGTATTTT. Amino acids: CAIGFGTSATDTQYF.

The CDR3 reads CASSSPRDRGQGSPLHF. The CDR3 coding sequence is TGTGCCAGCAGCTCCCCCCGTGACAGGGGGCAGGGTTCACCCCTCCACTTT. The chain uses TRBV5-4 and TRBJ1-6; TRBD1 aligns across 10 bases. Germline values: CDR1 SGHNT, CDR2 YYREEE (reference sequence). CDR3 length: 17 residues. V was clipped by 3 bases and J by 9 bases; unmatched bases: 12.

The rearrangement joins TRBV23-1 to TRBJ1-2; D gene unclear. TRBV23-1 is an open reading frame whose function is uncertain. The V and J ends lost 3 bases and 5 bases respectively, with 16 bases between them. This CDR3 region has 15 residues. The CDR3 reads CASSQGGSLKYGYTF. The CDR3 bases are TGCGCCAGCAGTCAGGGCGGCAGCCTAAAGTATGGCTACACCTTC.

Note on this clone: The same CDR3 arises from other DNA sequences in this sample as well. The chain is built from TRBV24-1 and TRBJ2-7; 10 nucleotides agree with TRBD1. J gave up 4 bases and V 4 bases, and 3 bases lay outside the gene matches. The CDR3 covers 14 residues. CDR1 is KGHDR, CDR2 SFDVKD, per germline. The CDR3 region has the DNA TGTGCCACCAGTGACCCGGGACAGGGGTACGAGCAGTACTTC. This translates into CATSDPGQGYEQYF.

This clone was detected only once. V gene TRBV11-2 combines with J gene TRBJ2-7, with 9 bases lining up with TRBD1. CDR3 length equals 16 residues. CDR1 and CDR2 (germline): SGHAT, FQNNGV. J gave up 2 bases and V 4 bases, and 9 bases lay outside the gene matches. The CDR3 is CASSSQRRQGAYEQYF. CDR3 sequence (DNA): TGTGCCAGCAGCTCACAGCGGAGACAGGGGGCCTACGAGCAGTACTTC.

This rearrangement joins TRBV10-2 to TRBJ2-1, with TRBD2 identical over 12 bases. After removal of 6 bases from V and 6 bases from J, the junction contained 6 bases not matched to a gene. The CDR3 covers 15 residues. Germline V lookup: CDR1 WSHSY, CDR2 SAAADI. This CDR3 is CASRETSGRFNEQFF. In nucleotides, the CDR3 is TGCGCCAGCAGAGAGACTAGCGGGAGATTCAATGAGCAGTTCTTC.

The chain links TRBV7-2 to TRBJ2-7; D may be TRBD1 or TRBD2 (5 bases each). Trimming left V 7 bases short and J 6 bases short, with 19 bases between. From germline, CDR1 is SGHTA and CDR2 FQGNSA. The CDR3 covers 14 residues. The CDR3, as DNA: TGTGCCAGCACCGTAACTAGGGGAACGTTCGAGCAGTACTTC. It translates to CASTVTRGTFEQYF.

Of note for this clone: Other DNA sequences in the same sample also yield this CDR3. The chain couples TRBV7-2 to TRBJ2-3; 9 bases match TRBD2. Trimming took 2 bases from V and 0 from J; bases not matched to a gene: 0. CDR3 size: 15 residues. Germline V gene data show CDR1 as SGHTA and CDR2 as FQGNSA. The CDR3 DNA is TGTGCCAGCAGCTTAACTAGCGGGAGCACAGATACGCAGTATTTT. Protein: CASSLTSGSTDTQYF. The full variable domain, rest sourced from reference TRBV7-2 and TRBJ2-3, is GAGVSQSPSNKVTEKGKDVELRCDPISGHTALYWYRQSLGQGLEFLIYFQGNSAPDKSGLPSDRFSAERTGGSVSTLTIQRTQQEDSAVYLCASSLTSGSTDTQYFGPGTRLTVL.

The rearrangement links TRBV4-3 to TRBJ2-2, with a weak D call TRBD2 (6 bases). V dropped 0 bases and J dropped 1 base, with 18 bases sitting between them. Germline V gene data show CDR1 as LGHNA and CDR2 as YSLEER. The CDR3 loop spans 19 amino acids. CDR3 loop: CASSQDSGGVLRNTGELFF. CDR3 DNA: TGCGCCAGCAGCCAAGATTCAGGAGGGGTGCTTCGGAACACCGGGGAGCTGTTTTTT.

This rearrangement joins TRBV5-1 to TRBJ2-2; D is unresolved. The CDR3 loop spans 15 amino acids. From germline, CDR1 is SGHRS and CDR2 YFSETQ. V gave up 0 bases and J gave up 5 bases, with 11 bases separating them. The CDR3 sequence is CASSLDYPATGELFF. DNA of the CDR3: TGCGCCAGCAGCTTGGACTACCCCGCGACCGGGGAGCTGTTTTTT. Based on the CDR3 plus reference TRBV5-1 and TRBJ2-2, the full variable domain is KAGVTQTPRYLIKTRGQQVTLSCSPISGHRSVSWYQQTPGQGLQFLFEYFSETQRNKGNFPGRFSGRQFSNSRSEMNVSTLELGDSALYLCASSLDYPATGELFFGEGSRLTVL.

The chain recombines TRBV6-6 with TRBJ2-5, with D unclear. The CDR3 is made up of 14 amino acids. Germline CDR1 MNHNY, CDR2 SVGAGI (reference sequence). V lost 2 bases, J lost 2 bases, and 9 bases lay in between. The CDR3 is CASSYVAVQETQYF. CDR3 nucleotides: TGTGCCAGCAGTTACGTGGCGGTACAAGAGACCCAGTACTTC.

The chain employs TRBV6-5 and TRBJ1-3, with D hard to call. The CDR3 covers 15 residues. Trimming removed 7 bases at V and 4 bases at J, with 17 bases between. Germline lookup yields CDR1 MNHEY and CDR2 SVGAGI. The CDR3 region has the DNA TGTGCCAGCACCGCGGATCGAAGAGGAGGAAACACCATATATTTT. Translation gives CASTADRRGGNTIYF.

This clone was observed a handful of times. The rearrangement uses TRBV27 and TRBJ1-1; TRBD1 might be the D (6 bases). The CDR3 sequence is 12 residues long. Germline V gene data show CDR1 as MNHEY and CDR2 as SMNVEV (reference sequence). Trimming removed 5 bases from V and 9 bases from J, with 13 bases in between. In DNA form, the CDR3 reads TGTGCCAGCAGTCAGGGGACCCGAAAAGCTTTCTTT. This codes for CASSQGTRKAFF.